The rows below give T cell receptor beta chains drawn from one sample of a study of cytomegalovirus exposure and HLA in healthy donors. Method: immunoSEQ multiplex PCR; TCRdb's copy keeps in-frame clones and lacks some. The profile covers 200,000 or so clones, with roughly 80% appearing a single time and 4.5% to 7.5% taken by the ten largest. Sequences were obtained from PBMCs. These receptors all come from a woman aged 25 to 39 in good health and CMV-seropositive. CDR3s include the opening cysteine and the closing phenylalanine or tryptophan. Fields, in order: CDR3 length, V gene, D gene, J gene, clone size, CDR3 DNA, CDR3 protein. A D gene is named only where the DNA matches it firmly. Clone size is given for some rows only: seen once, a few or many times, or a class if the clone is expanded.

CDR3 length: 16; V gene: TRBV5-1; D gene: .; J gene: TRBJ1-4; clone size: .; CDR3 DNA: TGCGCCAGCAGCTTGGGACAGCTAGCAACTAATGAAAAACTGTTTTTT; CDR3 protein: CASSLGQLATNEKLFF
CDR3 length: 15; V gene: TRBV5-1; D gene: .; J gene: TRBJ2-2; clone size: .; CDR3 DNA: TGCGCCAGCAGCTCAGACAGGCCCGGCACCGGGGAGCTGTTTTTT; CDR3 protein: CASSSDRPGTGELFF
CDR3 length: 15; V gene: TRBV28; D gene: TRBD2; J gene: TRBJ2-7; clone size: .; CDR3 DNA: TGTGCCAGCAGGGTCCCGGGACTAGCGGCCTACGAGCAGTACTTC; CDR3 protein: CASRVPGLAAYEQYF
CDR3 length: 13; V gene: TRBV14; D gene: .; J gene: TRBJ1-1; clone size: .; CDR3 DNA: TGTGCCAGCAGCCAACTACAGGGAGCTGAAGCTTTCTTT; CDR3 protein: CASSQLQGAEAFF
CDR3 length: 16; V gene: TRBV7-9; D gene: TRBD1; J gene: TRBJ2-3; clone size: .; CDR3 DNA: TGTGCCAGCAGATATACAGGGGGCCTAGATCCAGATACGCAGTATTTT; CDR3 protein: CASRYTGGLDPDTQYF
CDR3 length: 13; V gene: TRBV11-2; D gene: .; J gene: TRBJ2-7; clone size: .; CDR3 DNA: TGTGCCAGCAGCTTGTCCCCGGGTTACGAGCAGTACTTC; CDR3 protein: CASSLSPGYEQYF
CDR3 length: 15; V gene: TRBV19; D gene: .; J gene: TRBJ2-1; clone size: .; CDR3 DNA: TGTGCCAGTAGTAGGAGCGACGCCTCCTACAATGAGCAGTTCTTC; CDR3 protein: CASSRSDASYNEQFF
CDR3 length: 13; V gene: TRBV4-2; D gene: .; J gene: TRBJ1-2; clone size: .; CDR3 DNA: TGTGCCAGCAGCCCGGGGGGCATCTATGGCTACACCTTC; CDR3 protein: CASSPGGIYGYTF
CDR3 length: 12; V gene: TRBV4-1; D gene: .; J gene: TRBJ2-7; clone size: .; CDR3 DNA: TGCGCCAGCAGCCAAGATGAAGAGGGCCACCACTTC; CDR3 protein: CASSQDEEGHHF
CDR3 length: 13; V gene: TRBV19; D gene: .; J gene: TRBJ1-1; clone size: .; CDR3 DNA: TGTGCCAGTGGAGGCCGTATGAACACTGAAGCTTTCTTT; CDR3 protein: CASGGRMNTEAFF
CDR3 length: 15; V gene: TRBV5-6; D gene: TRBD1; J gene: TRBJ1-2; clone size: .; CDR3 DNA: TGTGCCAGCAGCTCCCGGACAGGGGGGATATATGGCTACACCTTC; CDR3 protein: CASSSRTGGIYGYTF
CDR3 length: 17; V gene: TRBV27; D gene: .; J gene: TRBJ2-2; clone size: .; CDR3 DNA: TGTGCCAGCAGTAAAGGACCGGGAAGAACCTGGGGCGGGGAGCTGTTTTTT; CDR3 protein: CASSKGPGRTWGGELFF
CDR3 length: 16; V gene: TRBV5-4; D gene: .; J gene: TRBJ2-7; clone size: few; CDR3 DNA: TGTGCCAGCAGCTTGGCAGGTCAGGGGGGATCCTACGAGCAGTACTTC; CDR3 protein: CASSLAGQGGSYEQYF
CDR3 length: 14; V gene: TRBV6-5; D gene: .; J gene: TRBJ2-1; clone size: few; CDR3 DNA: TGTGCCAGCAGTTACTCGAGGGGGAACAATGAGCAGTTCTTC; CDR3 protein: CASSYSRGNNEQFF
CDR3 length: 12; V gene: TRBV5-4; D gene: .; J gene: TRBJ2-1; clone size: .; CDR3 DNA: TGTGCCAGCAGCCCGAGGGTGGGAGAGCAGTTCTTC; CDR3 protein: CASSPRVGEQFF
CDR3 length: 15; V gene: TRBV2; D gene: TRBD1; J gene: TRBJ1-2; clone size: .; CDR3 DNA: TGTGCCAGCAGTGAAGCGGGACAGGGCCTGGGAGGCTACACCTTC; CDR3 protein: CASSEAGQGLGGYTF
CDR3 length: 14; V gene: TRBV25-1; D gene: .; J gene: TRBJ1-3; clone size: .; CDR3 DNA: TGTGCCAGCAGTGAAGAGGCATCTGGAAACACCATATATTTT; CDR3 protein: CASSEEASGNTIYF
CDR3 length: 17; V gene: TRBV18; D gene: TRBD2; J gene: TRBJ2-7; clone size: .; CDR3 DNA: TGTGCCAGCTCACTTAGGACTAGCGGGGTTAGCTCCTACGAGCAGTACTTC; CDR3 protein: CASSLRTSGVSSYEQYF
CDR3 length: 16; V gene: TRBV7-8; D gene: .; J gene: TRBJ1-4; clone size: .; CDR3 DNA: TGTGCCAGCAGCTATTATTTGGGGGCGCAGGCTGAAAAACTGTTTTTT; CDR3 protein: CASSYYLGAQAEKLFF
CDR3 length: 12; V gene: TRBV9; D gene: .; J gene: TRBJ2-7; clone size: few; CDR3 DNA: TGTGCCAGCAGCGGATACAGGGACGAGCAGTACTTC; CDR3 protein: CASSGYRDEQYF
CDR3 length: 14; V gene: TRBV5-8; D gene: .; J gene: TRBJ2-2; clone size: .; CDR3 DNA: TGTGCCAGCAGCCCAGGGGTCCGCACCGGGGAGCTGTTTTTT; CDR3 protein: CASSPGVRTGELFF